The 6 T cell receptor beta chains given below trace back to one sample, sequenced in a study of CD8+CD57+ T cells in acquired aplastic anemia. Patients included in sequencing had previously demonstrated CD8+CD57+ cell expansion by flow cytometry. Profiling of TCR beta VDJ combinations and CDR3 sequences used genomic DNA as template. MiXCR, applied by TCRdb to the reads, yields one record per CDR3 protein. There are some 98,000 distinct CDR3 sequences in the sample; roughly 70% occur only once, and 60% to 80% lies in the top ten. The sample taken for sequencing was sorted CD4+, CD8+, or CD8+CD57+ T cells (not recorded which) from PBMCs. These receptors were collected from a human donor with aplastic anemia.

The chain uses TRBV10-1 and TRBJ1-4; no clear D. V was clipped by 2 bases and J by 5 bases, with 6 bases between them. Looked up from germline, CDR1 is WNHNN and CDR2 is SYGVQD (reference sequence). This CDR3 is 13 amino acids long. The CDR3 DNA is TGCGCCAGCAGTGAGAAGCGAAATGAAAAACTGTTTTTT. It encodes CASSEKRNEKLFF.

The chain employs TRBV10-3 and TRBJ1-2, with D possibly matching TRBD1 (5 bases). Germline V gives CDR1 ENHRY, CDR2 SYGVKD. The CDR3 totals 13 residues. V was shortened by 7 bases and J by 2 bases, with 11 bases between the two germline ends. The CDR3 loop reads CAITGNVNYGYTF. The CDR3 DNA reads TGTGCCATCACAGGGAACGTCAACTATGGCTACACCTTC.

This clonotype has a handful of counts. The gene calls are TRBV15 and TRBJ1-2, with no clear D. This CDR3 region has 13 residues. Germline V gene data show CDR1 as LNHNV and CDR2 as YYDKDF (reference sequence). V dropped 5 bases and J dropped 2 bases, with 9 bases sitting between them. CDR3 in amino acids: CATSRDTNYGYTF. CDR3 bases: TGTGCCACCAGCCGTGACACGAACTATGGCTACACCTTC.

This clonotype was seen repeatedly, ten times or more. The chain uses TRBV11-2 and TRBJ2-1; unclear D gene. This CDR3 contains 11 residues. In germline, CDR1 is SGHAT, CDR2 FQNNGV. V lost 2 bases and J lost 9, with 5 bases in between. The CDR3 nucleotides are TGTGCCAGCAGCTTAAATCCTGAGCAGTTCTTC. Protein sequence: CASSLNPEQFF. Full variable domain (remainder filled in from reference TRBV11-2 and TRBJ2-1): EAGVAQSPRYKIIEKRQSVAFWCNPISGHATLYWYQQILGQGPKLLIQFQNNGVVDDSQLPKDRFSAERLKGVDSTLKIQPAKLEDSAVYLCASSLNPEQFFGPGTRLTVL.

The chain has TRBV5-4 and TRBJ2-7, with 9 bases matching TRBD1. The CDR3 consists of 15 residues. Germline loops: CDR1 SGHNT, CDR2 YYREEE (reference sequence). Trimming at V came to 4 bases and at J to 5 bases, leaving 10 bases not matched to a gene. CDR3 in DNA: TGTGCCAGCAGCCTCTTACAGGGGGCGAACCACGAGCAGTACTTC. It yields the protein CASSLLQGANHEQYF.

The chain couples TRBV10-3 to TRBJ2-3; 7 nucleotides match TRBD2. The germline gives CDR1 ENHRY, CDR2 SYGVKD. The CDR3 spans 15 residues. V trimming: 4 bases; J trimming: 5 bases; junction bases outside the gene matches: 9. The CDR3 coding sequence is TGTGCCATCAGTGCGGGAGGCCCCCTTGGAGATACGCAGTATTTT. Residues: CAISAGGPLGDTQYF.